A selection of T cell receptor beta chains follows, all from one sample in a study of T cells after somatic rescue of genetic block. Repertoires were generated with immunoSEQ multiplex PCR, while TCRdb's copy carries only in-frame clones and drops some. The sample contains about 67,000 clones, 92% of which appear only once. Sequenced input: peripheral blood mononuclear cells (PBMCs). The receptors come from a man in his forties or fifties. Each CDR3 is given with its conserved first and last residue. A D gene is named only where the DNA matches it firmly. Clone size is stated in some rows and not others, as once, few, many or a class when expanded.

TRBD1	TRBV2	13	.	TRBJ2-1	TGTGCCAGCAGTGAAATCACACAGGGGGAGCAGTTCTTC	CASSEITQGEQFF
.	TRBV11-2	11	.	TRBJ2-3	TGTGCCAGCAGCTTAGACAAGGTGCAGTATTTT	CASSLDKVQYF
.	TRBV29-1	15	.	TRBJ2-2	TGCAGCGTTGCTCGGTCCCCGGGCAACACCGGGGAGCTGTTTTTT	CSVARSPGNTGELFF
.	TRBV30	14	once	TRBJ1-3	TGTGCCTGGAGCGCCGGGACACCACTGGGCACCATATATTTT	CAWSAGTPLGTIYF
.	TRBV9	14	.	TRBJ2-2	TGTGCCAGCAGAGGCGGGGGCTACACCGGGGAGCTGTTTTTT	CASRGGGYTGELFF
.	TRBV19	15	.	TRBJ1-1	TGTGCCAGTAGCCGGGGAAACGGGAGGAACACTGAAGCTTTCTTT	CASSRGNGRNTEAFF
.	TRBV5-6	12	.	TRBJ1-6	TGTGCCAGCAGCGTGAGTGCGTCACCCCTCCACTTT	CASSVSASPLHF
TRBD1	TRBV30	13	.	TRBJ1-2	TGTGCCTGGGGGACAGGGGCGCGGTATGGCTACACCTTC	CAWGTGARYGYTF
.	TRBV4-3	15	.	TRBJ1-3	TGCGCCAGCAGCCTCAACAGGGACTCTGGAAACACCATATATTTT	CASSLNRDSGNTIYF
.	TRBV11-2	11	.	TRBJ2-3	TGTGCCAGCAGTTTTACAGATACGCAGTATTTT	CASSFTDTQYF
.	TRBV19	19	.	TRBJ2-5	TGTGCCAGTAGTGACAGGGGCCGAAGGAAGGTAGCGGGACAAGAGACCCAGTACTTC	CASSDRGRRKVAGQETQYF
TRBD2	TRBV18	16	.	TRBJ2-7	TGTGCCAGCTCACCCCCGGCCGGGACTAGCGCCTACGAGCAGCACTTC	CASSPPAGTSAYEQHF
.	TRBV5-1	14	.	TRBJ1-2	TGCGCCAGCAGCTTGAGTTCTCCTGACTATGGCTACACCTTC	CASSLSSPDYGYTF
.	TRBV6-1	14	.	TRBJ1-4	TGTGCCAGCAGTGATCGGCGGATCAATGAAAAACTGTTTTTT	CASSDRRINEKLFF
.	TRBV10-1	12	.	TRBJ2-7	TGCGCCAGCAGCGAGAGGACCACTCGGAAGTACTTC	CASSERTTRKYF
.	TRBV6-5	12	.	TRBJ1-2	TGTGCCAGCAGTCCCCGGGGCTATGGCTACACCTTC	CASSPRGYGYTF
.	TRBV28	15	.	TRBJ2-1	TGTGCCAGCAATTCGGGGCCCGGCAGGGGCAATGAGCAGTTCTTC	CASNSGPGRGNEQFF
TRBD1	TRBV10-3	14	.	TRBJ1-1	TGTGCCATCAGTGTAGGGACAGAAGTCGTTGAAGCTTTCTTT	CAISVGTEVVEAFF
.	TRBV27	11	.	TRBJ2-7	TGTGCCAGCAGTCAGATTTACGAGCAGTACTTC	CASSQIYEQYF
TRBD2	TRBV7-8	15	.	TRBJ2-5	TGTGCCAGCAGCTTAATGCTAGCGGGTGGAGAGACCCAGTACTTC	CASSLMLAGGETQYF
.	TRBV5-4	16	.	TRBJ2-7	TGTGCCAGCAGCCCCTCCACCGGGCCGGCTCCCTACGAGCAGTACTTC	CASSPSTGPAPYEQYF
TRBD1	TRBV5-5	14	.	TRBJ2-7	TGTGCCAGCAGCAAGGGACAGCAAACACACGAGCAGTACTTC	CASSKGQQTHEQYF
TRBD1	TRBV9	15	once	TRBJ1-2	TGTGCCAGCAGCGTAGGGGGACAGGGTTTGGATGGCTACACCTTC	CASSVGGQGLDGYTF
.	TRBV14	17	.	TRBJ2-1	TGTGCCAGCAGCCAAGGAACCGGGACTCCCCCTACCAATGAGCAGTTCTTC	CASSQGTGTPPTNEQFF
.	TRBV19	14	.	TRBJ2-3	TGTGCCAGTAGTATTCAGGCGACAACAGATACGCAGTATTTT	CASSIQATTDTQYF
.	TRBV2	16	.	TRBJ1-6	TGTGCCAGCAGTGAATCAGAAAGCTCCTATAATTCACCCCTCCACTTT	CASSESESSYNSPLHF
TRBD1	TRBV5-1	15	.	TRBJ2-1	TGCGCCAGCAGCTTGGCTCAGGGGGCGCTCAATGAGCAGTTCTTC	CASSLAQGALNEQFF
TRBD1	TRBV6-5	15	.	TRBJ2-5	TGTGCCAGCAGTCAGGGACAGGGAAAGTTGGAGACCCAGTACTTC	CASSQGQGKLETQYF
.	TRBV25-1	15	.	TRBJ2-7	TGTGCCAGCAGTGAATCAAGGACAGCCTCCTACGAGCAGTACTTC	CASSESRTASYEQYF
TRBD2	TRBV12-5	15	.	TRBJ2-5	TGTGCTAGTGGTACCGGGACTAGCGGACAAGAGACCCAGTACTTC	CASGTGTSGQETQYF
TRBD1	TRBV30	16	.	TRBJ2-5	TGTGCCTGGAGTGCCGGGACAGGCCCCTTCCAAGAGACCCAGTACTTC	CAWSAGTGPFQETQYF
TRBD2	TRBV4-1	16	.	TRBJ2-3	TGCGCCAGCAGCCCGATGACTAGTCGGGAGGCAGATACGCAGTATTTT	CASSPMTSREADTQYF
.	TRBV5-5	13	.	TRBJ2-7	TGTGCCAGCAGCTTGGGGAGAACCTACGAGCAGTACTTC	CASSLGRTYEQYF
TRBD1	TRBV2	14	few	TRBJ1-5	TGTGCCAGCACGAGGGACAGGGACAATCAGCCCCAGCATTTT	CASTRDRDNQPQHF
.	TRBV19	15	.	TRBJ2-1	TGTGCCAGTAGTATACGGGGGAGCTCCTACAATGAGCAGTTCTTC	CASSIRGSSYNEQFF
.	TRBV7-8	16	.	TRBJ2-1	TGTGCCAGCAGCCAAGGGTTAGCCGTGACTTACAATGAGCAGTTCTTC	CASSQGLAVTYNEQFF
TRBD2	TRBV5-4	18	.	TRBJ2-7	TGTGCCAGCAGCCAGGGGGGTAGCGGGAGGGCGCAGCCGGCCGAGCAGTACTTC	CASSQGGSGRAQPAEQYF
TRBD1	TRBV7-2	15	.	TRBJ1-5	TGTGCCAGCAGCTTATACGGACAGGGGAGTCAGCCCCAGCATTTT	CASSLYGQGSQPQHF
TRBD2	TRBV5-1	15	.	TRBJ2-3	TGCGCCAGCAGCTTTACTCCTAGCGGACCAGATACGCAGTATTTT	CASSFTPSGPDTQYF
TRBD2	TRBV5-4	16	.	TRBJ2-7	TGTGCCAGCAGCCAAGCGGCGGCGGGAGTATCCTACGAGCAGTACTTC	CASSQAAAGVSYEQYF
.	TRBV7-2	15	.	TRBJ2-5	TGTGCCAGCACCCCGGGAGCTTACTACCAAGAGACCCAGTACTTC	CASTPGAYYQETQYF
TRBD1	TRBV5-8	14	.	TRBJ2-1	TGTGCCAGCAGCAGGGACAGGGGGCGGAATGAGCAGTTCTTC	CASSRDRGRNEQFF
TRBD2	TRBV7-7	15	few	TRBJ2-1	TGTGCCAGCAGCTTAGGACTAGCGGGTAACAATGAGCAGTTCTTC	CASSLGLAGNNEQFF
.	TRBV6-5	13	.	TRBJ2-7	TGTGCCAGCCGGGAGCAGGGGGCCTACGAGCAGTACTTC	CASREQGAYEQYF
.	TRBV2	16	.	TRBJ2-7	TGTGCCAGCAGTGAGACAACCCCTAGCGTTCTCTACGAGCAGTACTTC	CASSETTPSVLYEQYF
.	TRBV5-1	13	.	TRBJ1-1	TGCGCCAGCAGCTTGAGGGGGAACACTGAAGCTTTCTTT	CASSLRGNTEAFF
TRBD1	TRBV11-2	16	.	TRBJ2-2	TGTGCCAGCAGCGAGGGACAGGGAATATCACCCGGGGAGCTGTTTTTT	CASSEGQGISPGELFF
.	TRBV7-2	14	once	TRBJ1-4	TGTGCCAGCAGCTTAGCGGGGGTGGGAGAAAAACTGTTTTTT	CASSLAGVGEKLFF
.	TRBV15	16	.	TRBJ1-5	TGTGCCACCAGCAGAGATCGGAAGGGCAGCAATCAGCCCCAGCATTTT	CATSRDRKGSNQPQHF
.	TRBV19	15	.	TRBJ2-7	TGTGCCAGTAAGACCGCCGGGACCTCCTTCTACGAGCAGTACTTC	CASKTAGTSFYEQYF
.	TRBV5-4	15	.	TRBJ1-2	TGTGCCAGCAGCCCGGCCGGGGGGCGCTGGTATGGCTACACCTTC	CASSPAGGRWYGYTF
.	TRBV5-4	17	.	TRBJ1-1	TGTGCCAGCAGTCTCGACACTTTCTTCCCTATGAACACTGAAGCTTTCTTT	CASSLDTFFPMNTEAFF
.	TRBV28	14	.	TRBJ2-5	TGTGCCAGCAGTCGGTCACCTAGTCAAGAGACCCAGTACTTC	CASSRSPSQETQYF